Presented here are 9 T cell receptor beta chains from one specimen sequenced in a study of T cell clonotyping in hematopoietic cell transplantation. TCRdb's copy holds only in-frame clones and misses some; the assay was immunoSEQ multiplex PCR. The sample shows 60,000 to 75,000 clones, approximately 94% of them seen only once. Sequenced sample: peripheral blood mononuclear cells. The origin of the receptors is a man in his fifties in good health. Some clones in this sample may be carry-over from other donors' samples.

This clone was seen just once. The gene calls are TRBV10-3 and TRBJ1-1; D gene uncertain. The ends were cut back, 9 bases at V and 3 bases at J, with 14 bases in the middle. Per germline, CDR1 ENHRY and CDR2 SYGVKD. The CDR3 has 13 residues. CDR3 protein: CAISPFGDTEAFF. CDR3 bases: TGTGCCATTTCCCCATTCGGGGACACTGAAGCTTTCTTT.

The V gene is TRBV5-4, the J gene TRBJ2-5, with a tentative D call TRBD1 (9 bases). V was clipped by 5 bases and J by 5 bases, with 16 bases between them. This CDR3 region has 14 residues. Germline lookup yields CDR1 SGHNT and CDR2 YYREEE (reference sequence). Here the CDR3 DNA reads TGTGCCAGCAGGATTAGCGGGACAGGGGAGACCCAGTACTTC. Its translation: CASRISGTGETQYF. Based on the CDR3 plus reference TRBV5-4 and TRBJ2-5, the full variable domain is ETGVTQSPTHLIKTRGQQVTLRCSSQSGHNTVSWYQQALGQGPQFIFQYYREEENGRGNFPPRFSGLQFPNYSSELNVNALELDDSALYLCASRISGTGETQYFGPGTRLLVL.

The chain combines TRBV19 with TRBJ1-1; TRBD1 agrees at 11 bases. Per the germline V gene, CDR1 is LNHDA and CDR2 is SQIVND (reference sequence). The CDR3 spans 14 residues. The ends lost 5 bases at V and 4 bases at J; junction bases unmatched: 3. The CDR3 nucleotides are TGTGCCAGTAGTGCGGGGACAGGGGGCACTGAAGCTTTCTTT. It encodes CASSAGTGGTEAFF. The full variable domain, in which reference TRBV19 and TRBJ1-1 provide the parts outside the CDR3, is DGGITQSPKYLFRKEGQNVTLSCEQNLNHDAMYWYRQDPGQGLRLIYYSQIVNDFQKGDIAEGYSVSREKKESFPLTVTSAQKNPTAFYLCASSAGTGGTEAFFGQGTRLTVV.

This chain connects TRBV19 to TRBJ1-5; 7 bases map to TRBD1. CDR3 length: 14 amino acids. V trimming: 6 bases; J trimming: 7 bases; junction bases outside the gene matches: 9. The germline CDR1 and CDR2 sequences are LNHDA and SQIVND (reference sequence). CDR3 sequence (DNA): TGTGCCAGTAGGCCGACAGGGAATGGCCAGCCCCAGCATTTT. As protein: CASRPTGNGQPQHF.

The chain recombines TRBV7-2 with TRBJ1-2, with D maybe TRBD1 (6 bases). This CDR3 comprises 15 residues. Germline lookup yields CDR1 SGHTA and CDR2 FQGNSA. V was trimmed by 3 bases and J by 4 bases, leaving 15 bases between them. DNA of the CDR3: TGTGCCAGCAGCTTCGACAGGTCAAAACGCTATGGCTACACCTTC. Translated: CASSFDRSKRYGYTF.

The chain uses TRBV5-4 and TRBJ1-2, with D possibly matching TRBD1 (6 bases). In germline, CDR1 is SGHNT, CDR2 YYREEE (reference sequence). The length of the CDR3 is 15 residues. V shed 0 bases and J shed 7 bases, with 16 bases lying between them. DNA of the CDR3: TGTGCCAGCAGCTTGGACAGGGCAACGGGGAGTGGCTACACCTTC. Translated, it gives CASSLDRATGSGYTF.

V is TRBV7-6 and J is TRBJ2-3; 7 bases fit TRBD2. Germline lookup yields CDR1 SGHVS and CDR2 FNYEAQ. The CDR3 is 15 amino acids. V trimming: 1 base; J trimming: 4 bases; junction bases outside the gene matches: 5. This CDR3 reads CASSLGGSSPDTQYF. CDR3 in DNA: TGTGCCAGCAGCTTAGGCGGGAGTAGCCCAGATACGCAGTATTTT.

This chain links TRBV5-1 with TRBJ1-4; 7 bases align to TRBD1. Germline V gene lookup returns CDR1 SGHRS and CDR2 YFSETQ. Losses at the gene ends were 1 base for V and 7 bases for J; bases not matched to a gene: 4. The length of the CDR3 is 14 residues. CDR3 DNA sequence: TGCGCCAGCAGCTTGACAGGGGACGGTGAAAAACTGTTTTTT. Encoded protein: CASSLTGDGEKLFF.

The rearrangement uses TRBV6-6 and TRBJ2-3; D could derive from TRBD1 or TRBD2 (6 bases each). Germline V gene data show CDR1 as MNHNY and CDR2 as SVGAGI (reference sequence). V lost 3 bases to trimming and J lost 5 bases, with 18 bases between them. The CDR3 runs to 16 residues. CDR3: CASSYSTSGAEDTQYF. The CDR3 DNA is TGTGCCAGCAGTTATTCTACGTCGGGGGCGGAAGATACGCAGTATTTT.